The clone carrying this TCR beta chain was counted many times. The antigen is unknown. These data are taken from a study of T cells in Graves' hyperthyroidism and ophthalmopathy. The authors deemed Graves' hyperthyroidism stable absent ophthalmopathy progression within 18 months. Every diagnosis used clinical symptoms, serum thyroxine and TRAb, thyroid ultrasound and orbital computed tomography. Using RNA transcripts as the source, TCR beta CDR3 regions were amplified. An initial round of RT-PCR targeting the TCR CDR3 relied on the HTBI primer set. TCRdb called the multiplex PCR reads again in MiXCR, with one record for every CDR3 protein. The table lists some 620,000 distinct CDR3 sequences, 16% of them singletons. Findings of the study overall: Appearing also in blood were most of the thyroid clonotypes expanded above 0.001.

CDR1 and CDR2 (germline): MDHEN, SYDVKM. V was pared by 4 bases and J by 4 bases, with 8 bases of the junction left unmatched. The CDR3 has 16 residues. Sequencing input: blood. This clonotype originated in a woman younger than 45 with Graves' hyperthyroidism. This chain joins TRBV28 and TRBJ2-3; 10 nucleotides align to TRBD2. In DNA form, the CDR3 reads TGTGCCAGCAGTTGGGCTAGCGGGAGTATCGCAGATACGCAGTATTTT. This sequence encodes CASSWASGSIADTQYF.